The rows below give T cell receptor beta chains drawn from one sample of a study of CXCR3-negative and CXCR3-positive naive CD8 T cells. TCRdb re-called the 5' RACE reads, yielding one record per CDR3 amino acid sequence without DNA. Its listing shows around 150,000 distinct CDR3 sequences. The material sequenced was naive CXCR3+ CD8+ T cells from blood. The receptors here all came from a human donor in good health. Some clones in this sample may be carry-over from other donors' samples. The CDR3 runs from the conserved cysteine through the conserved F or W.

J | V | CDR3
TRBJ2-4 | TRBV27 | CASSLGAGGLRKNIQYF
TRBJ2-1 | TRBV9 | CASSVGRHFPNEQFF
TRBJ1-5 | TRBV28 | CASSPGRRGYQPQHF
TRBJ2-7 | TRBV20-1 | CSAMGQFLPNYEQYF
TRBJ1-6 | TRBV7-9 | CASSLVMGNSPLHF
TRBJ2-7 | TRBV6-2/TRBV6-3 | CASSLEVDRGRHEQYF
TRBJ2-1 | TRBV11-2 | CASRSNWDNEQFF
TRBJ2-3 | TRBV3-2 | CASSRGQGAADTQYF
TRBJ2-2 | TRBV27 | CASSWGPTFVGELFF
TRBJ1-1 | TRBV25-1 | CASRPGTMNTEAFF
TRBJ2-1 | TRBV7-3 | CASSSYASGRYYNEQFF
TRBJ2-5 | TRBV28 | CASSLYGGGSETQYF
TRBJ2-4 | TRBV5-4 | CASSRDRGRGNIQYF
TRBJ2-7 | TRBV14 | CASSQGPTGGSPYEQYF
TRBJ2-2 | TRBV28 | CASRPTGSANTGELFF
TRBJ2-1 | TRBV5-1 | CASSVDRGSVNEQFF
TRBJ2-7 | TRBV2 | CASSERGYEQYF
TRBJ2-7 | TRBV7-9 | CASSLASGLAEHEQYF
TRBJ2-5 | TRBV29-1 | CSVEDLSRVEYF
TRBJ1-1 | TRBV7-9 | CASSDGHRDTEAFF
TRBJ1-5 | TRBV7-9 | CASSLVGGESNQPQHF
TRBJ1-1 | TRBV5-6 | CASSPLSNTEAFF
TRBJ2-3 | TRBV5-6 | CASSYTGLTDTQYF
TRBJ1-1 | TRBV12-5 | CASAISGGNTEAFF
TRBJ2-7 | TRBV4-1 | CASSQWEGPTYEQYF
TRBJ2-7 | TRBV19 | CASSAGTYEQYF
TRBJ2-5 | TRBV12-3/TRBV12-4 | CASSHLGQDLQETQYF
TRBJ2-5 | TRBV19 | CASSIDVSSGPYQETQYF
TRBJ1-1 | TRBV29-1 | CSGRQGPVTEAFF
TRBJ2-1 | TRBV7-6 | CASSPTTGSSEQFF
TRBJ1-2 | TRBV10-3 | CAISEGATYGYTF
TRBJ2-7 | TRBV28 | CARSFSPYTNYEQYF
TRBJ2-1 | TRBV5-1 | CASSPLTSGRATYNEQFF
TRBJ1-1 | TRBV20-1 | CSARDWTGNTEAFF
TRBJ2-2 | TRBV28 | CASNRLAGENTGELFF
TRBJ2-3 | TRBV5-6 | CASLLMQTGRVTDTQYF
TRBJ2-1 | TRBV19 | CASSIDPQLFGYNEQFF
TRBJ2-7 | TRBV6-2/TRBV6-3 | CASSYSGGGYEQYF
TRBJ1-1 | TRBV6-6 | CASSYVGAGISRNTEAFF
TRBJ1-1 | TRBV15 | CATSRVRTMNTEAFF
TRBJ2-5 | TRBV7-7 | CASSLAGWETQYF
TRBJ2-7 | TRBV20-1 | CSAHPKGPYEQYF
TRBJ1-4 | TRBV6-6 | CASSYRDWTNEKLFF
TRBJ2-3 | TRBV2 | CAIVKTGGKDTQYF
TRBJ2-1 | TRBV28 | CASKGDRGPYNEQFF
TRBJ2-4 | TRBV4-3 | CASSRWDRENIQYF
TRBJ2-1 | TRBV2 | CASSERTSSHNEQFF
TRBJ2-6 | TRBV29-1 | CSARVKGEPGANVLTF
TRBJ1-1 | TRBV30 | CAWNGQGNTEAFF
TRBJ2-2 | TRBV15 | CATSRDGDIRVTGELFF
TRBJ1-6 | TRBV12-3/TRBV12-4 | CASSQWGLDSPLHF
TRBJ2-3 | TRBV27 | CASSSGLAGGPWTDTQYF
TRBJ1-5 | TRBV21-1 | CASSKTPGAGNQPQHF
TRBJ2-1 | TRBV5-6 | CASSLVAGVGLDNEQFF
TRBJ2-7 | TRBV7-8 | CASSLVGGRPSYEQYF
TRBJ2-4 | TRBV29-1 | CSARPDGKNIQYF
TRBJ2-7 | TRBV4-3 | CASSQERGDSSYEQYF